This T cell receptor beta chain was identified in a study of spatial heterogeneity in lung cancer. One entry per CDR3 protein results from TCRdb running MiXCR on the 5' RACE reads. The sample carries approximately 100,000 distinct CDR3 sequences, 15% to 20% recorded once. The time point denotes: blood at routine non-recurrence follow-up after resection. Deletions cut 5 bases from V and 7 bases from J, with 18 bases between. There are 13 residues in the CDR3. In germline, CDR1 is DFQATT, CDR2 SNEGSKA (reference sequence). The chain recombines TRBV20-1 with TRBJ2-7; D possibly corresponds to TRBD1 (7 bases). The sequence derives from a male donor with early-stage non-small cell lung cancer. The sequencing here drew on PBMCs, taken at follow-up. The CDR3 sequence is CSALPSGGREQYV. In DNA, the CDR3 is TGCAGTGCTCTACCTTCAGGGGGGAGGGAGCAGTACGTC.